This T cell receptor (beta chain) was found in a study of T cells in localized non-small cell lung cancer. Here immunoSEQ multiplex PCR was the method, and the copy in TCRdb shows in-frame clones only, minus some. The table lists a few thousand clones, 25% to 35% of them singletons, with 12% in the top ten. This CDR3 is built from 15 residues. Germline V CDR1 and CDR2: SGDLS, YYNGEE. Trimming pared 5 bases from V and 2 bases from J, leaving 16 bases between. This clone has only a few counts. The V and J genes are TRBV9 and TRBJ2-5, with D possibly matching TRBD1 (5 bases). The starting material was lung tumor tissue, obtained before any cancer treatment. The sequence was collected from a woman aged 35 to 69 with stage I lung adenocarcinoma. The CDR3 here is CASSGLLGPQETQYF. CDR3 nucleotides: TGTGCCAGCAGTGGGCTACTGGGGCCACAAGAGACCCAGTACTTC.